The T cell receptor (beta chain) described here comes from a study of regulatory T cells in long-lasting Graves disease. Findings and limits, study-wide: TRBV28 was favored in persistent disease, as were TRBJ1-2 and TRBJ2-5. Having only a small sample size may have limited accuracy.

With 2 bases removed from V and 2 bases from J, the gap between germline ends came to 9 bases. There are 14 residues in the CDR3. Germline CDR1 reads MDHEN; CDR2 reads SYDVKM. The time point: newly diagnosed GD, antithyroid drugs for less than 3 months. PBMC-extracted RNA yielded the TCR library. This clonotype was detected ten times or more. The antigen remains undetermined. Arm-PCR of CDR3 regions and iRepertoire HTBI primers were the basis on which TCR beta libraries were built. Original data processing: Identification of gene segments yielded some 60 TRBV and about 14 TRBJ across samples. TCRdb used MiXCR to reprocess the multiplex PCR reads, holding one entry per CDR3 protein. Clone size and V and J calls follow TCRdb, not the original study. The sample holds approximately 350,000 distinct CDR3 sequences, under 20% seen once. In addition, the sample was reused for a study of T cells in Graves' hyperthyroidism and ophthalmopathy.

The sequences come from peripheral blood mononuclear cells (PBMCs), collected at new diagnosis, from a patient treated with antithyroid drugs. V is TRBV28 and J is TRBJ2-5, with D unresolved. The receptor was derived from a woman aged 18-30 years with Graves disease. This CDR3 is CASSLGYSQETQYF. CDR3 nucleotides: TGTGCCAGCAGTTTAGGCTACAGTCAAGAGACCCAGTACTTC.